The present T cell receptor (beta chain) was sequenced within a study of T cell repertoires in cytomegalovirus infection (dated by TCRdb to the late 2010s). In the study overall: The peptide stimulations were aimed at well-studied HLA-B-restricted epitopes as well as recently identified HLA-C-restricted CMV epitopes, whose presentation resists viral immunomodulation. Donor HLA type was relevant to the analysis, as public TCR beta signatures indicated carriage of CMV infection together with the matching HLA type. What the authors observed across the whole study: Carriers of CMV infection plus the relevant HLA type were discriminated by the cumulative frequency of public TCR beta family members in the study cohort and in an independent approximately 360-donor cohort. The ex vivo response was dominated by HLA-C-restricted CMV-specific TCR beta clonotypes, which also provided the single most frequent clonotype in two of eight donors.

According to the study, the label for this sample's treatment or condition signals: in vitro stimulation with specific CMV peptide epitopes to enrich CMV-specific T cells. A few counts support this clonotype. The antigen this receptor binds is unknown. The input lacks base qualities; no much larger clone sits a single base away. TCRdb names Illumina HiSeq 1500 as the instrument used. TCRdb applied fastp at Q25 and MiXCR to the public reads, then kept only in-frame beta chains. One record per CDR3 amino acid sequence lists the most common genes and DNA. The sample yields some 150,000 distinct CDR3 sequences; over 25% were counted once. The ten most abundant clones make up about 52% of the sample. From a lookup of the germline V gene, CDR1 and CDR2 are SGDLS and YYNGEE. For this chain, trimming is 4 bases at the V end and 2 bases at the J end, and the number of junction bases without a gene match is 9. Inclusive of the bounding cysteine and phenylalanine, the CDR3 is 15 residues long. Only CDR3 DNA is held: 45 bases, read in frame from base 1.

The sample in question was CD8+ T cells from cultured PBMCs, obtained from culture after CMV antigen stimulation. The sequence was collected from a human donor in good health (CMV status not recorded). Some clones in this sample may be carry-over from other donors' samples. The V gene is TRBV9 and the J gene is TRBJ2-7; 7 central bases correspond to TRBD2. The nucleotide sequence is TGTGCCAGCAGCCTCCGGGGGGACGGAACCTACGAGCAGTACTTC. The translation is CASSLRGDGTYEQYF.